The clone carrying this T cell receptor beta chain was detected once. The data derive from a study of ipilimumab plus nivolumab after autologous stem cell transplantation. This CDR3 contains 11 residues. The V and J ends lost 7 bases and 4 bases respectively, with 6 bases between them. Germline V gene sequence: CDR1 SEHNR, CDR2 FQNEAQ (reference sequence). This table comes from immunoSEQ multiplex PCR, and its TCRdb copy is limited to in-frame clones, with some not included. There are tens of thousands of clones in the sample; nearly 95% occur only once, and roughly 0.9% lies in the top ten. This receptor was identified in a male donor with multiple myeloma. V and J are TRBV7-9 and TRBJ2-3; D is uncertain. This sample comprised PBMCs, obtained in a trial of ipilimumab plus nivolumab as post-transplant consolidation. The CDR3: CASNKADTQYF. The DNA of the CDR3 is TGTGCCAGCAATAAGGCAGATACGCAGTATTTT.